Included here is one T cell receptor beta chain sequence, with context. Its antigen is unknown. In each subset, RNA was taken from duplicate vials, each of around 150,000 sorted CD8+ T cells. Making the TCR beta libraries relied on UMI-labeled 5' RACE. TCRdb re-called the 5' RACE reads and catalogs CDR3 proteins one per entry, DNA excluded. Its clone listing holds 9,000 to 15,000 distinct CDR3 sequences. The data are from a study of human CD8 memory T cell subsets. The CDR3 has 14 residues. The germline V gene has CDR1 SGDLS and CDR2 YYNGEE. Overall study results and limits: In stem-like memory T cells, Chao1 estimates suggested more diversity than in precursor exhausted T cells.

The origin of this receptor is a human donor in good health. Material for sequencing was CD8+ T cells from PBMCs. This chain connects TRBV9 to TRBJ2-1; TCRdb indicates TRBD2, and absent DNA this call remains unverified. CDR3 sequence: CASSYRDWYNEQFF. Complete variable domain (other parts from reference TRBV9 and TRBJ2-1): DSGVTQTPKHLITATGQRVTLRCSPRSGDLSVYWYQQSLDQGLQFLIQYYNGEERAKGNILERFSAQQFPDLHSELNLSSLELGDSALYFCASSYRDWYNEQFFGPGTRLTVL.